These 24 T cell receptor beta chains originate from one sample sequenced in a study of Ad26.COV2.S vaccination and SARS-CoV-2 variants. Noted treatment: roughly 19 received Ad26.COV2.S at low or high dose, single or two shots; about 5 received placebo; per-sample allocation not given. The investigators took samples on day 63 after the first vaccine or placebo injection. Sequencing was performed with immunoSEQ multiplex PCR; in TCRdb, only in-frame clones are kept and a portion is missing. The data contain hundreds of thousands of clones, 87% of them singletons. Sequencing used peripheral blood, obtained in a trial of Ad26.COV2.S vaccine versus placebo. These receptors were taken from a person aged 18-65 years who received the Ad26.COV2.S COVID-19 vaccine or a placebo.

The chain links TRBV5-4 to TRBJ2-3, with unresolved D. This CDR3 is built from 14 residues. In germline, CDR1 is SGHNT, CDR2 YYREEE (reference sequence). With 2 bases removed from V and 0 bases from J, the gap between germline ends came to 7 bases. This CDR3 is CASSFTASTDTQYF. The CDR3 nucleotides are TGTGCCAGCAGCTTTACGGCTAGCACAGATACGCAGTATTTT.

The DNA for the CDR3 is TGCGCCAGCAGCTCGTACACCGGGGAGCTGTTTTTT. Amino acids: CASSSYTGELFF. The rearrangement links TRBV5-1 to TRBJ2-2, with D unclear. Trimming shortened V by 3 bases and J by 3 bases, and 3 bases separated the two germline ends. The CDR3 loop spans 12 amino acids. Germline-derived CDR1 and CDR2 are SGHRS and YFSETQ. The variable domain in full, completed from reference TRBV5-1 and TRBJ2-2, reads KAGVTQTPRYLIKTRGQQVTLSCSPISGHRSVSWYQQTPGQGLQFLFEYFSETQRNKGNFPGRFSGRQFSNSRSEMNVSTLELGDSALYLCASSSYTGELFFGEGSRLTVL.

This rearrangement joins TRBV7-3 to TRBJ2-5; 11 bases are a match to TRBD2. Germline V lookup: CDR1 SGHTA, CDR2 FQGTGA. V shed 2 bases, J shed 5 bases, and the junction held 4 bases outside the gene matches. The CDR3 covers 15 residues. Here the CDR3 DNA reads TGTGCCAGCAGCTTAGGCCGGACTAGCGGGGAGACCCAGTACTTC. Amino acids: CASSLGRTSGETQYF.

This rearrangement joins TRBV5-1 to TRBJ2-5; D is perhaps TRBD2 (5 bases). This CDR3 comprises 13 residues. CDR1 and CDR2 from the germline V gene are SGHRS and YFSETQ. V was trimmed by 2 bases and J by 3 bases, leaving 8 bases between them. CDR3 region: CASSLTGEETQYF. CDR3 bases: TGCGCCAGCAGCTTAACCGGGGAAGAGACCCAGTACTTC. Combining the CDR3 with reference TRBV5-1 and TRBJ2-5 gives the whole variable domain KAGVTQTPRYLIKTRGQQVTLSCSPISGHRSVSWYQQTPGQGLQFLFEYFSETQRNKGNFPGRFSGRQFSNSRSEMNVSTLELGDSALYLCASSLTGEETQYFGPGTRLLVL.

The chain couples TRBV6-5 to TRBJ1-3; D not certain. Germline CDR1 and CDR2: MNHEY and SVGAGI. V was trimmed by 2 bases and J by 0 bases, leaving 8 bases between them. The length of the CDR3 is 15 residues. CDR3 residues: CASSYGLDSGNTIYF. The DNA of the CDR3 is TGTGCCAGCAGTTACGGGCTCGACTCTGGAAACACCATATATTTT.

V gene TRBV2 combines with J gene TRBJ2-1; the D is unclear. The CDR3 is 16 amino acids. The V gene lost 3 bases and the J gene lost 2 bases, with 14 bases spanning the gap. CDR1 and CDR2 from the germline V gene are SNHLY and FYNNEI. The CDR3 here is CASSETGWSPYNEQFF. The CDR3 DNA reads TGTGCCAGCAGTGAGACCGGATGGTCCCCCTACAATGAGCAGTTCTTC.

This chain joins TRBV30 and TRBJ1-1; possibly TRBD1 for D (6 bases). V lost 1 base and J 11 bases, leaving 17 bases between the germline ends. There are 13 residues in the CDR3. Germline V gene lookup returns CDR1 GTSNPN and CDR2 SVGIG (reference sequence). The CDR3 here is CAWSATGQIMAFF. CDR3 bases: TGTGCCTGGAGTGCTACGGGACAAATTATGGCTTTCTTT. Drawing the rest from reference TRBV30 and TRBJ1-1, the complete variable domain is SQTIHQWPATLVQPVGSPLSLECTVEGTSNPNLYWYRQAAGRGLQLLFYSVGIGQISSEVPQNLSASRPQDRQFILSSKKLLLSDSGFYLCAWSATGQIMAFFGQGTRLTVV.

The chain is built from TRBV4-1 and TRBJ1-2; TRBD1 might be the D (5 bases). V was shortened by 0 bases and J by 3 bases, with 23 bases between the two germline ends. Germline CDR1 reads MGHRA; CDR2 reads YSYEKL. CDR3 length: 19 amino acids. CDR3 in amino acids: CASSQDLFWVGQGDYGYTF. CDR3 DNA sequence: TGCGCCAGCAGCCAAGATCTGTTTTGGGTAGGGCAGGGAGACTATGGCTACACCTTC.

The rearrangement uses TRBV4-3 and TRBJ2-5; the D gene is possibly TRBD1 (7 bases). CDR1 LGHNA and CDR2 YSLEER come from the germline V gene. V gave up 6 bases and J gave up 5 bases, with 22 bases separating them. CDR3 length: 16 residues. The CDR3 DNA is TGCGCCAGCAGTAGGAATCTAGCGACAGGGAGGGAGACCCAGTACTTC. Its translation is CASSRNLATGRETQYF.

This clone has just one count. The chain joins TRBV10-3 to TRBJ1-4; possibly TRBD1 for D (6 bases). The CDR3 is 14 residues long. With 6 bases removed from V and 8 bases from J, the gap between germline ends came to 16 bases. Looked up from germline, CDR1 is ENHRY and CDR2 is SYGVKD. CDR3: CAISLVGGGEKLFF. The CDR3 DNA reads as TGTGCCATCAGCCTCGTAGGGGGGGGAGAAAAACTGTTTTTT.

The J gene is TRBJ1-1, the V gene TRBV6-5, with D maybe TRBD1 (6 bases). The V end was cut by 7 bases, the J end by 7 bases, with 19 bases between. Germline CDR1 reads MNHEY; CDR2 reads SVGAGI. CDR3 length: 14 residues. CDR3 region: CASTSFGGRNEAFF. In DNA, the CDR3 is TGTGCCAGCACCTCCTTTGGGGGGCGTAATGAAGCTTTCTTT.

The chain combines TRBV15 with TRBJ1-2; no clear D gene. Trimming stripped 1 base from V and 2 bases from J, with 8 bases between. CDR1 LNHNV and CDR2 YYDKDF come from the germline V gene (reference sequence). CDR3 length equals 14 residues. The CDR3 nucleotides are TGTGCCACCAGCAGAGTTGAGAGGAACTATGGCTACACCTTC. This codes for CATSRVERNYGYTF.

V and J are TRBV19 and TRBJ2-7, with 7 bases identical to TRBD2. CDR3 length equals 14 residues. Trimming at V came to 9 bases and at J to 4 bases, leaving 12 bases not matched to a gene. CDR1 and CDR2 (germline): LNHDA, SQIVND (reference sequence). This chain's CDR3 is CASQSGVPGYEQYF. CDR3 bases: TGTGCCAGCCAGAGCGGGGTACCCGGATACGAGCAGTACTTC.

This chain links TRBV6-6 with TRBJ2-5, with TRBD2 matching over 11 bases. This CDR3 is 13 amino acids long. After removal of 8 bases from V and 3 bases from J, the junction contained 2 bases not matched to a gene. In germline, CDR1 is MNHNY, CDR2 SVGAGI (reference sequence). In nucleotides, the CDR3 is TGTGCCAGCGTAGCGGGGGGGGAAGAGACCCAGTACTTC. It is translated as CASVAGGEETQYF.

This sequence joins TRBV9 and TRBJ1-1; D unresolved. The ends were cut back, 2 bases at V and 4 bases at J, with 9 bases in the middle. The CDR3 covers 13 residues. Per the germline V gene, CDR1 is SGDLS and CDR2 is YYNGEE. The CDR3 bases are TGTGCCAGCAGCGTTACACAGTCCACTGAAGCTTTCTTT. Protein: CASSVTQSTEAFF.

V is TRBV6-1 and J is TRBJ1-1; D is unclear. Germline CDR1 MNHNS, CDR2 SASEGT. This CDR3 has 15 residues. Deletions cut 0 bases from V and 0 bases from J, with 8 bases between. As DNA, the CDR3 is TGTGCCAGCAGTGAAGCTAGAGGGATGAACACTGAAGCTTTCTTT. As protein: CASSEARGMNTEAFF.

This clone was observed a few times. This chain connects TRBV7-9 to TRBJ1-1; 8 nucleotides match TRBD1. The CDR3 runs 14 residues. V was pared by 7 bases and J by 3 bases, with 7 bases of the junction left unmatched. CDR1 and CDR2 from the germline V gene are SEHNR and FQNEAQ (reference sequence). The chain's CDR3 is CASIITGGDTEAFF. The CDR3 nucleotides are TGTGCCAGCATCATAACAGGGGGTGACACTGAAGCTTTCTTT.

This clone occurred a few times. The V and J genes are TRBV19 and TRBJ1-4; D call uncertain. The ends were cut back, 3 bases at V and 6 bases at J, with 2 bases in the middle. There are 11 residues in the CDR3. Germline V CDR1 and CDR2: LNHDA, SQIVND (reference sequence). The CDR3 sequence is CASSIYEKLFF. As DNA, the CDR3 is TGTGCCAGTAGTATTTATGAAAAACTGTTTTTT.

The rearrangement links TRBV19 to TRBJ2-2, with a tentative D call TRBD1 (6 bases). Germline CDR1 is LNHDA and CDR2 is SQIVND (reference sequence). V shed 9 bases and J shed 7 bases, with 12 bases lying between them. CDR3 size: 12 residues. In DNA form, the CDR3 reads TGTGCCAGCGAAACAGGGAACGGGGAGCTGTTTTTT. Translating gives CASETGNGELFF.

The V and J genes are TRBV19 and TRBJ2-4; weak D call: TRBD1 (5 bases). Trimming left V 5 bases short and J 0 bases short, with 11 bases between. CDR1 LNHDA and CDR2 SQIVND come from the germline V gene (reference sequence). This CDR3 spans 15 amino acids. This chain's CDR3 is CASSLQGLAKNIQYF. In nucleotides, the CDR3 is TGTGCCAGTAGTCTCCAGGGATTAGCCAAAAACATTCAGTACTTC.

This clone was seen a single time. V gene TRBV6-5 combines with J gene TRBJ2-7, with TRBD1 matching over 8 bases. The CDR3 sequence is 14 residues long. Losses at the gene ends were 8 bases for V and 0 bases for J; bases not matched to a gene: 6. Germline V CDR1 and CDR2: MNHEY, SVGAGI. In nucleotides, the CDR3 is TGTGCCAGCGTGAGGGACAGGACCTCCTACGAGCAGTACTTC. Translated: CASVRDRTSYEQYF.

The chain uses TRBV2 and TRBJ2-2; D call uncertain. Germline V gene data show CDR1 as SNHLY and CDR2 as FYNNEI. The CDR3 runs 14 residues. Trimming removed 4 bases from V and 7 bases from J, with 13 bases in between. In DNA form, the CDR3 reads TGTGCCAGCAGTGCCCTCCAGAGAATCGGGGAGCTGTTTTTT. Translating gives CASSALQRIGELFF.

The CDR3 DNA sequence: TGTGCCAGTACCCCGGGACTAGCGACTAGGAGCTCCTACAATGAGCAGTTCTTC. It specifies CASTPGLATRSSYNEQFF. The chain is built from TRBV2 and TRBJ2-1, with 10 positions matching TRBD2. The CDR3 extends over 18 amino acids. Germline CDR1 SNHLY, CDR2 FYNNEI. After removal of 9 bases from V and 0 bases from J, the junction contained 14 bases not matched to a gene. The full variable domain, rest sourced from reference TRBV2 and TRBJ2-1, is EPEVTQTPSHQVTQMGQEVILRCVPISNHLYFYWYRQILGQKVEFLVSFYNNEISEKSEIFDDQFSVERPDGSNFTLKIRSTKLEDSAMYFCASTPGLATRSSYNEQFFGPGTRLTVL.

The chain combines TRBV6-5 with TRBJ1-2, with D uncertain. The germline gives CDR1 MNHEY, CDR2 SVGAGI. Trimming took off 9 bases at V and 7 bases at J, with 21 bases between the two ends. The CDR3 has 14 residues. Here the CDR3 reads CASRTTVEASGYTF. The CDR3 nucleotides are TGTGCCAGTAGAACTACTGTGGAGGCTAGTGGCTACACCTTC.